One TCR beta chain is described in this entry. Its specificity is unknown. The entry originates in a study of T cell repertoires in cytomegalovirus infection. Study background: Both recently identified HLA-C-restricted and well-studied HLA-B-restricted CMV epitopes were used in the study. It can be stated that public TCR beta signatures indicated CMV infection as well as a matching HLA type.

Using its own MiXCR run on the reads, TCRdb lists one record per CDR3 protein. The sample carries about 900,000 distinct CDR3 sequences, around a third recorded once. This CDR3 has 14 residues. Germline V gene sequence: CDR1 SGHVS, CDR2 FNYEAQ. V was pared by 6 bases and J by 2 bases, with 6 bases of the junction left unmatched. Study-level results: Of the TCR beta families, the public ones yielded a cumulative frequency that identified carriers of CMV plus the relevant HLA. Ex vivo, HLA-C-restricted CMV-specific TCR beta clonotypes prevailed over the rest of the response.

This TCR came from a human donor in good health (CMV status not recorded). Some clones in this sample may be carry-over from other donors' samples. This specimen was cultured CD8+ T cells from PBMCs, taken from culture after CMV antigen stimulation. The V gene is TRBV7-6, the J gene TRBJ2-5; TRBD1 agrees at 7 bases. In nucleotides, the CDR3 is TGTGCCAGCAGTTATCAGGGGGAACAAGAGACCCAGTACTTC. Amino acids: CASSYQGEQETQYF. The full variable domain, its missing parts supplied by reference TRBV7-6 and TRBJ2-5, is GAGVSQSPRYKVTKRGQDVALRCDPISGHVSLYWYRQALGQGPEFLTYFNYEAQQDKSGLPNDRFSAERPEGSISTLTIQRTEQRDSAMYRCASSYQGEQETQYFGPGTRLLVL.